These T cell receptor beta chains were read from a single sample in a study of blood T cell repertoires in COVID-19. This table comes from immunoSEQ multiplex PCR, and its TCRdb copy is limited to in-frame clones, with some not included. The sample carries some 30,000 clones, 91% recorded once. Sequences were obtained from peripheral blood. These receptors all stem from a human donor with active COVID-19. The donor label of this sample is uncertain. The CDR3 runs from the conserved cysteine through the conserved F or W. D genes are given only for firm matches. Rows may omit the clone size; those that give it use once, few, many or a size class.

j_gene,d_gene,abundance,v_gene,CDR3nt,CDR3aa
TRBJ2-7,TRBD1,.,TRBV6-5,TGTGCCAGCAGCCCAGGACAGGGGGCATACGAGCAGTACTTC,CASSPGQGAYEQYF
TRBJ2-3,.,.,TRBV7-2,TGTGCCAGCAGCTTGGGGACTAGCACAGATACGCAGTATTTT,CASSLGTSTDTQYF
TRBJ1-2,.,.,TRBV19,TGTGCCAGTAACCTAGGCCATGGCTACACCTTC,CASNLGHGYTF
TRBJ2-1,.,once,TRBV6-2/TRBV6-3,TGTGCCAGCAGTTCAGGGGAAGCTAATGAGCAGTTCTTC,CASSSGEANEQFF
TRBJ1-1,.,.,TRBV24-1,TGTGCCACCAGTGATGCCGGGATTGGGGACACTGAAGCTTTCTTT,CATSDAGIGDTEAFF
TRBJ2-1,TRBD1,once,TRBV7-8,TGTGCCAGCAGCCTCGACAGGGGCCCTAAGGATGAGCAGTTCTTC,CASSLDRGPKDEQFF
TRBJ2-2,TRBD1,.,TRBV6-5,TGTGCCAGCAGCACGGGACAGGGGGCAACCGGGGAGCTGTTTTTT,CASSTGQGATGELFF
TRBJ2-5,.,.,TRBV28,TGTGCCAGCAGTGACAGATCCTCGGAGACCCAGTACTTC,CASSDRSSETQYF
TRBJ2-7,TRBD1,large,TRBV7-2,TGTGCCAGCAGCTTTCCGGGACAGATCTACGAGCAGTACTTC,CASSFPGQIYEQYF
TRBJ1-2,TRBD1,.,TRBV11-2,TGTGCCAGCAGTCCAGGACAGGGCAACTATGGCTACACCTTC,CASSPGQGNYGYTF
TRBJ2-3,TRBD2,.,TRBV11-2,TGTGCCAGCAGCCCGGGGACTAGCGGGAGAAACACAGATACGCAGTATTTT,CASSPGTSGRNTDTQYF
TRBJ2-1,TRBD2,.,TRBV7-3,TGTGCCAGCAGCTTAGGTTTGTCTAGCGGCTTCCTGATCTTC,CASSLGLSSGFLIF
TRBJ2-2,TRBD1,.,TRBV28,TGTGCCAGCAGTTCCCCGGACAGGGGGCAAACCGGGGAGCTGTTTTTT,CASSSPDRGQTGELFF
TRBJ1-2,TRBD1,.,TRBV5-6,TGTGCCAGCGTGGCAGAGGACAGGGCCGACTATGGCTACACCTTC,CASVAEDRADYGYTF
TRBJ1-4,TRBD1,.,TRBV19,TGTGCCAGTAGTATTGAGGGGGCGCCTGAAAAACTGTTTTTT,CASSIEGAPEKLFF
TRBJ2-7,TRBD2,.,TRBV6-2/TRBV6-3,TGTGCCAGCAGCCCAATAGCGGGAGGAAGCGAGCAGTACTTC,CASSPIAGGSEQYF
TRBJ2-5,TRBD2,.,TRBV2,TGTGCCAGCAAGCCTAGCGGGTTCCAAGAGACCCAGTACTTC,CASKPSGFQETQYF
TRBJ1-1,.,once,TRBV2,TGTGCCAGCAGTCCTGTTCTCGGAGCTTTCTTT,CASSPVLGAFF
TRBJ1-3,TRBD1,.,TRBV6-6,TGTGCCAGCAGTTTCTCGACAGGGGCTGGAAACACCATATATTTT,CASSFSTGAGNTIYF
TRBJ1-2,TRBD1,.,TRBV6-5,TGTGCCAGCAGTTACCAGACAGGGGTCGGCTACACCTTC,CASSYQTGVGYTF
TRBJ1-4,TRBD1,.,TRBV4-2,TGTGCCAGCAGCCAAGCAGGACAGGGGGGACCAACTAATGAAAAACTGTTTTTT,CASSQAGQGGPTNEKLFF
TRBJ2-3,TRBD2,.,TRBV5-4,TGTGCCAGCAGCTTCTTCGGGGGGGGCGCAGATACGCAGTATTTT,CASSFFGGGADTQYF
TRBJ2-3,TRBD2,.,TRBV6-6,TGTGCCAGCAGTTCTAGCGGGGGCCTTGCAGATACGCAGTATTTT,CASSSSGGLADTQYF
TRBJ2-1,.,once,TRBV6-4,TGTGCCAGCAGTGACACATACAGTATCTCCTACAATGAGCAGTTCTTC,CASSDTYSISYNEQFF
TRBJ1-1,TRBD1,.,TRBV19,TGTGCCAGTGGGACAGCCAAGAACACTGAAGCTTTCTTT,CASGTAKNTEAFF
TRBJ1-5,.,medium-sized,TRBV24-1,TGTGCCACCTTTTTGCGGGGGGGCAATCAGCCCCAGCATTTT,CATFLRGGNQPQHF
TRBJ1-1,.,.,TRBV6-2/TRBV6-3,TGTGCCAGCAGTTACGCGGCGTACACTGAAGCTTTCTTT,CASSYAAYTEAFF
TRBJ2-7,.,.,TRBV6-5,TGTGCCAGCAGGGTGACAGACCTCACCTACGAGCAGTACTTC,CASRVTDLTYEQYF
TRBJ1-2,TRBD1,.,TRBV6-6,TGTGCCAGCAGGAAACCCAGGACAGGGGCAGACTATGGCTACACCTTC,CASRKPRTGADYGYTF
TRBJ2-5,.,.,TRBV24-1,TGTGCCACCAGTGATCCCAGCGGGGAGACCCAGTACTTC,CATSDPSGETQYF
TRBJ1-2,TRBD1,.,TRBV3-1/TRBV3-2,TGTGCCAGCAGCCACCGGGACAGGGTAGGCTACACCTTC,CASSHRDRVGYTF
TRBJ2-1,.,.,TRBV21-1,TGTGCCAGCAGGCGGACAGAAAGCTACAATGAGCAGTTCTTC,CASRRTESYNEQFF
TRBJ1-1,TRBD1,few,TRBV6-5,TGTGCCAGCAGTTCCAGACAGGGCGTCCTGCCTGAAGCTTTCTTT,CASSSRQGVLPEAFF
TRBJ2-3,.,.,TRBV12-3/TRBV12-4,TGTGCCAGCAGGTCAGTGGGCACAGATACGCAGTATTTT,CASRSVGTDTQYF
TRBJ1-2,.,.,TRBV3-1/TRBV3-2,TGTGCCAGCAGCCAAGTTAACAGTAACTATGGCTACACCTTC,CASSQVNSNYGYTF
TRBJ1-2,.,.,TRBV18,TGTGCCAGCTCAGAAAACCAGGGCGGCTACACCTTC,CASSENQGGYTF
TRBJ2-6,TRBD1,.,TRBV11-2,TGTGCCAGCAGTTCTACAACAGGGGCGGCGGGGGCCAACGTCCTGACTTTC,CASSSTTGAAGANVLTF
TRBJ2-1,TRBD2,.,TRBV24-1,TGTGCCACCAGTGATTTGAAGGGCGGGAGGGGCTCGGATGAGCAGTTCTTC,CATSDLKGGRGSDEQFF
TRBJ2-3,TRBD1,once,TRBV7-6,TGTGCCAGCAGCTTAGGACAGGGAAGCGCAGATACGCAGTATTTT,CASSLGQGSADTQYF
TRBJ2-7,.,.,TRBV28,TGTGCCAGCAGTCCAACCTACTACGAGCAGTACTTC,CASSPTYYEQYF
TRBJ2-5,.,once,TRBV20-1,TGCAGTGCTAGAGCCCTGGAGACCCAGTACTTC,CSARALETQYF
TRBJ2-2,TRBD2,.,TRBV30,TGTGCCTGGAGTGTACTAGCGGGATACACCGGGGAGCTGTTTTTT,CAWSVLAGYTGELFF
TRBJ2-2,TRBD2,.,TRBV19,TGTGCCAGTCTAACTAGCGATGACACCGGGGAGCTGTTTTTT,CASLTSDDTGELFF
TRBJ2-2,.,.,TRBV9,TGTGCCAGCAGCGTAGGAGGAGGAAACACCGGGGAGCTGTTTTTT,CASSVGGGNTGELFF
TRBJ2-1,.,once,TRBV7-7,TGTGCCAGCAGCCCGGCCCTCGGGATAAATGAGCAGTTCTTC,CASSPALGINEQFF
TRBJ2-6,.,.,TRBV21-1,TGTGCCAGCAGCAAACTCCGAGTTGAAGGGGGCTCTGGGGCCAACGTCCTGACTTTC,CASSKLRVEGGSGANVLTF
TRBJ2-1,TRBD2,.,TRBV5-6,TGTGCCAGCAGCTCTGGCGGGGGGCGATACAATGAGCAGTTCTTC,CASSSGGGRYNEQFF
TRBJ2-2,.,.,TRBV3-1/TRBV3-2,TGTGCCAGCAGCCATTCACTGGCCGGGGAGCTGTTTTTT,CASSHSLAGELFF